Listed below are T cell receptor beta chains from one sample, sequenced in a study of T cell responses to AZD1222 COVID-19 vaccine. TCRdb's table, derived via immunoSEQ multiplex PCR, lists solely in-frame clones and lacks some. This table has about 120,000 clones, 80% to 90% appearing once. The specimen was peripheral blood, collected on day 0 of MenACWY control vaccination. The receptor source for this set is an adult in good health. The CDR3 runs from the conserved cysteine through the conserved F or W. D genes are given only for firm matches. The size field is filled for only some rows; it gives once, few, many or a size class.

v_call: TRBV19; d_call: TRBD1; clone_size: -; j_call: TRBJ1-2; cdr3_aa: CASKRDRGTHYGYTF; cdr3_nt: TGTGCCAGTAAAAGGGACAGGGGAACTCACTATGGCTACACCTTC
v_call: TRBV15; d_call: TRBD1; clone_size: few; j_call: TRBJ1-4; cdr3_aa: CATSDPTGTGVYEKLFF; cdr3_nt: TGTGCCACCAGCGATCCCACCGGGACAGGGGTTTATGAAAAACTGTTTTTT
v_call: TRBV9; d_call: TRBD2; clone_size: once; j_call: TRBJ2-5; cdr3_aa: CASSLRDYRQETQYF; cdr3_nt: TGTGCCAGCAGCCTCCGGGACTACCGCCAAGAGACCCAGTACTTC
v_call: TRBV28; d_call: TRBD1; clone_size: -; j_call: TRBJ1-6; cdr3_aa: CASSLGGQQYSPLHF; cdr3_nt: TGTGCCAGCAGTTTGGGGGGACAGCAGTATTCACCCCTCCACTTT
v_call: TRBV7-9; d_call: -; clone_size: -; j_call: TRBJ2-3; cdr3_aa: CASSPGADTQYF; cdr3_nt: TGTGCCAGCAGCCCAGGGGCAGATACGCAGTATTTT
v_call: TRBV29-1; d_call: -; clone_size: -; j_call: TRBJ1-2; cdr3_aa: CSVDGGGVYGYTF; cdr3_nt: TGCAGCGTTGACGGGGGGGGAGTCTATGGCTACACCTTC
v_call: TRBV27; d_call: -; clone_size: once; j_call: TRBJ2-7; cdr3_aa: CASSPSYEQYF; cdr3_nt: TGTGCCAGCAGTCCGTCCTACGAGCAGTACTTC
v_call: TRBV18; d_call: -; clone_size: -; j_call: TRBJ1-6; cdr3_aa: CASSPSVAGYNSPLHF; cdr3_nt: TGTGCCAGCTCACCATCGGTCGCGGGTTATAATTCACCCCTCCACTTT
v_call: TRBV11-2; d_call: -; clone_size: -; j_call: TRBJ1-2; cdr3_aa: CASSPPGEVKGYTF; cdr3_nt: TGTGCCAGCAGCCCACCAGGGGAAGTAAAAGGCTACACCTTC
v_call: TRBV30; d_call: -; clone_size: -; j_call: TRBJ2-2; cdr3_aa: CAWSKSTQMAGELFF; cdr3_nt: TGTGCCTGGAGTAAGAGTACACAAATGGCCGGGGAGCTGTTTTTT
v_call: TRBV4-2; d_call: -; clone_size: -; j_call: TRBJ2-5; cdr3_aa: CASSQDRPTRNTQYF; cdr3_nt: TGTGCCAGCAGCCAAGATCGCCCCACCCGCAATACCCAGTACTTC
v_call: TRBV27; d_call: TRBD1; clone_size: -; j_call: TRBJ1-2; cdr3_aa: CASRAQGEANYGYTF; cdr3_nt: TGTGCCAGCAGGGCCCAGGGGGAGGCTAACTATGGCTACACCTTC
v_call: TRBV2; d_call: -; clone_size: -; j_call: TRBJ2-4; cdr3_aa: CASSGSVGKNIQYF; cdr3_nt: TGTGCCAGCAGTGGCTCGGTCGGAAAAAACATTCAGTACTTC
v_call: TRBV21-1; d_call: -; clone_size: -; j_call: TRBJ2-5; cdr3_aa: CASSHEGETQYF; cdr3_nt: TGTGCCAGCAGCCACGAGGGAGAGACCCAGTACTTC
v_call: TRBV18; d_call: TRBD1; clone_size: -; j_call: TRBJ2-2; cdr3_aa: CASSPQGQGAVTGELFF; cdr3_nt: TGTGCCAGCTCACCCCAAGGACAGGGTGCGGTTACCGGGGAGCTGTTTTTT
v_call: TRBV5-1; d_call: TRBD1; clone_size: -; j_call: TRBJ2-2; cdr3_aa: CASSSLGQGNTGELFF; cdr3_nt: TGCGCCAGCAGCTCCCTGGGACAGGGGAACACCGGGGAGCTGTTTTTT
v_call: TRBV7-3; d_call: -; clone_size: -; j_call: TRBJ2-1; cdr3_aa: CASSERLFPPYNEQFF; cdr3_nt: TGTGCCAGCAGCGAGCGACTTTTTCCACCCTACAATGAGCAGTTCTTC
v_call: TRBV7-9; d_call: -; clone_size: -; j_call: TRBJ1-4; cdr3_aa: CASSRTDLGEKLFF; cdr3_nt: TGTGCCAGCAGCCGGACCGACCTGGGTGAAAAACTGTTTTTT
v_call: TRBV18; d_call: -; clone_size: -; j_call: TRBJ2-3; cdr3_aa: CASFSGPSTDTQYF; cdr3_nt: TGTGCCAGTTTCTCAGGCCCTAGCACAGATACGCAGTATTTT
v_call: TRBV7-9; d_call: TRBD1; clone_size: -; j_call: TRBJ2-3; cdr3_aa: CASSSSDRGTDTQYF; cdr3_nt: TGTGCCAGCAGCTCATCAGACAGGGGCACAGATACGCAGTATTTT
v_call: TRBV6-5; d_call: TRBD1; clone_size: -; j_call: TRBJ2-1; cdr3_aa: CASSLDRGRTNEQFF; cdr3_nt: TGTGCCAGCAGTCTCGACAGGGGAAGGACCAATGAGCAGTTCTTC
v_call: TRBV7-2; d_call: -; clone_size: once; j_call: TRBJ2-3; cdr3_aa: CASSQMGDTQYF; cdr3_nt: TGTGCCAGCAGCCAAATGGGAGATACGCAGTATTTT
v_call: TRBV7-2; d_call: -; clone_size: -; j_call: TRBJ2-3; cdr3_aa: CASSLARTTSSTDTQYF; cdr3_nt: TGTGCCAGCAGCTTAGCCCGGACTACTTCTAGCACAGATACGCAGTATTTT
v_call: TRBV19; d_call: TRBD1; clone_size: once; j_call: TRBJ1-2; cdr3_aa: CASKGDRANYGYTF; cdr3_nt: TGTGCCAGTAAGGGGGACAGAGCTAACTATGGCTACACCTTC
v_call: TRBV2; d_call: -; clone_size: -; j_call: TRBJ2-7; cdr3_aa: CASGSRIEGEQYF; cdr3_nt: TGTGCCAGCGGAAGCAGGATTGAAGGCGAGCAGTACTTC
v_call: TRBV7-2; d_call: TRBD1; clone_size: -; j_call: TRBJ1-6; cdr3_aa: CASSVTGISPLHF; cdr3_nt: TGTGCCAGCAGCGTGACAGGGATTTCACCCCTCCACTTT
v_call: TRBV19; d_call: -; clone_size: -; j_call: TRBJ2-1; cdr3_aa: CASSIWGGHNEQFF; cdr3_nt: TGTGCCAGTAGTATCTGGGGAGGACACAATGAGCAGTTCTTC
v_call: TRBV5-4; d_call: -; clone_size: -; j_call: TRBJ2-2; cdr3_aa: CASSLEATGELFF; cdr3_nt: TGTGCCAGCAGCTTGGAGGCCACCGGGGAGCTGTTTTTT
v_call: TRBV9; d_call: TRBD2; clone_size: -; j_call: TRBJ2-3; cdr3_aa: CASSPGLADFTDTQYF; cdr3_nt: TGTGCCAGCAGCCCGGGACTAGCGGATTTCACAGATACGCAGTATTTT
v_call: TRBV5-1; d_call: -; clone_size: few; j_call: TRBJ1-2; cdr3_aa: CASSLSPGSPKSSYGYTF; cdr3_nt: TGCGCCAGCAGCTTGTCGCCGGGAAGCCCAAAATCCTCCTATGGCTACACCTTC
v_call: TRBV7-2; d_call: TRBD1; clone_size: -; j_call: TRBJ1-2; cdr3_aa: CASSLYIRTGDYGYTF; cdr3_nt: TGTGCCAGCAGCTTATATATTAGGACAGGGGACTATGGCTACACCTTC
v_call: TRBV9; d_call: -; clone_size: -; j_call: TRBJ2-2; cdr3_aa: CASSVGSSYNTGELFF; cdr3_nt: TGTGCCAGCAGCGTAGGGTCTAGCTACAACACCGGGGAGCTGTTTTTT
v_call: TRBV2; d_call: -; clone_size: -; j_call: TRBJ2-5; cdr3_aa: CASSDGGETQYF; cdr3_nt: TGTGCCAGCAGTGATGGGGGAGAGACCCAGTACTTC
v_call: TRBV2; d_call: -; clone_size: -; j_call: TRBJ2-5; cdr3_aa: CASKGFEGGPQETQYF; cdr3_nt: TGTGCCAGCAAGGGTTTTGAGGGGGGCCCTCAAGAGACCCAGTACTTC
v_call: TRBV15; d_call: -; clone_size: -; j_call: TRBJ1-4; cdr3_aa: CATSRGGRTNEKLFF; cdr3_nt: TGTGCCACCAGCAGAGGAGGCAGAACTAATGAAAAACTGTTTTTT
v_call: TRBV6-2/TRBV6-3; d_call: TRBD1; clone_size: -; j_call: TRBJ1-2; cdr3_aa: CASSLPQGAGYTF; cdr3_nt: TGTGCCAGCAGTCTTCCACAGGGGGCTGGCTACACCTTC
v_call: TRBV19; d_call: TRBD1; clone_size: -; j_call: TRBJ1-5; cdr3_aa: CASRQDRGSNQPQHF; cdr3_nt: TGTGCCAGTAGACAGGACAGGGGGAGCAATCAGCCCCAGCATTTT
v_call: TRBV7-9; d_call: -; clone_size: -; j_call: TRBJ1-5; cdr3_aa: CASSLDRLGNQPQHF; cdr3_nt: TGTGCCAGCAGCTTGGACAGATTGGGCAATCAGCCCCAGCATTTT
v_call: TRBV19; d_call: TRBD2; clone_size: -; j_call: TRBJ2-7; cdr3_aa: CASSTGLAGGIDSYEQYF; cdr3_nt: TGTGCCAGTAGTACGGGACTAGCGGGGGGGATTGACTCCTACGAGCAGTACTTC